The next 18 T cell receptor beta chains were all read from a single sample in a study of T cells in tuberculosis. Indicated time point: new active TB diagnosis, blood taken before or within 7 days of starting treatment. The assay was immunoSEQ multiplex PCR, and TCRdb's table has in-frame clones only and misses some. The sample lists 5,000 to 5,500 clones; over 95% were seen once. Sequenced material: PBMCs, taken at tuberculosis diagnosis. Source of these receptors: an adult with tuberculosis.

This clone came up once. The chain carries TRBV5-1 and TRBJ2-2; 10 nucleotides align to TRBD1. Germline V lookup: CDR1 SGHRS, CDR2 YFSETQ. J gave up 5 bases and V 1 base, and 2 bases lay outside the gene matches. The CDR3 spans 15 residues. CDR3 amino acids: CASSLLDRGTGELFF. The DNA of the CDR3 is TGCGCCAGCAGCTTGTTGGACAGGGGGACCGGGGAGCTGTTTTTT.

The chain is built from TRBV19 and TRBJ2-1, with D perhaps TRBD2 (7 bases). The CDR3 extends over 16 amino acids. The germline V gene encodes CDR1 LNHDA and CDR2 SQIVND (reference sequence). The V end was cut by 6 bases, the J end by 4 bases, with 19 bases between. CDR3 nucleotides: TGTGCCAGTAGGCTTAGGGGGGGCTCAAAATACAATGAGCAGTTCTTC. Protein sequence: CASRLRGGSKYNEQFF.

The CDR3 protein is CASSRGRHNQPQHF. CDR3 DNA: TGTGCCAGCAGCAGGGGGCGTCACAATCAGCCCCAGCATTTT. This chain uses TRBV21-1 with TRBJ1-5; the listed D gene, TRBD1, was not tested against the DNA. TRBV21-1 is deemed a pseudogene. The CDR3 spans 14 residues.

The chain links TRBV2 to TRBJ1-2; 8 bases fit TRBD1. Germline V lookup: CDR1 SNHLY, CDR2 FYNNEI. CDR3 length: 14 amino acids. Trimming at V came to 4 bases and at J to 4 bases, leaving 5 bases not matched to a gene. The CDR3 sequence is CASSGDRGGYGYTF. CDR3 in DNA: TGTGCCAGCAGTGGAGACAGGGGTGGCTATGGCTACACCTTC.

The chain uses TRBV10-1 and TRBJ1-2, with 7 bases that match TRBD1. The CDR3 is made up of 11 amino acids. J lost 3 bases, V lost 10 bases, and 2 bases had no gene match. Germline V gives CDR1 WNHNN, CDR2 SYGVQD (reference sequence). In nucleotides, the CDR3 is TGCGCCACAGACAGGGACTATGGCTACACCTTC. This encodes CATDRDYGYTF.

This sequence joins TRBV7-5 and TRBJ2-5; the table names TRBD1, a call not compared with the DNA. TRBV7-5 is a recognized pseudogene. CDR3 length equals 14 residues. As DNA, the CDR3 is TGTGCCAGAAGCCCCCCGGGACAGACACGACCCCAGTACTTC. Encoded protein: CARSPPGQTRPQYF.

This clone was detected a few times. V is TRBV5-4 and J is TRBJ2-5, with 7 positions matching TRBD2. The CDR3 is made up of 16 amino acids. The V and J ends lost 3 bases and 5 bases, in that order; junction bases with no gene match: 13. Germline assignment: CDR1 SGHNT and CDR2 YYREEE (reference sequence). DNA for the CDR3: TGTGCCAGCAGCTATACAGGACTAGTGGCTGGGGAGACCCAGTACTTC. Its protein product is CASSYTGLVAGETQYF.

V and J are TRBV11-2 and TRBJ2-5; 10 bases map to TRBD1. Germline values: CDR1 SGHAT, CDR2 FQNNGV. The CDR3 consists of 15 residues. With 6 bases clipped from V and 5 bases from J, the junction kept 9 bases outside the gene matches. The chain's CDR3 is CASRETGGVGETQYF. CDR3 sequence (DNA): TGTGCCAGCAGGGAGACAGGGGGCGTGGGGGAGACCCAGTACTTC.

The genes are TRBV12-5 and TRBJ2-5; D may be TRBD2 (6 bases). Germline lookup yields CDR1 LGHNT and CDR2 FRNRAP. The V end lost 5 bases, the J end lost 0 bases, and 13 bases lay between the germline ends. The CDR3 is 15 amino acids. The CDR3 DNA reads TGTGCTAGTGGTCCCGGTGGGGGGTACCAAGAGACCCAGTACTTC. It codes for CASGPGGGYQETQYF.

This clone was seen just once. The CDR3 region has the DNA TGTGCCAGCAGCTCCATAAGCGGGGGGGCCAACGAGCAGTACTTC. Protein: CASSSISGGANEQYF. J is TRBJ2-7 and V is TRBV5-6; 10 positions agree with TRBD2. Germline V gene data show CDR1 as SGHDT and CDR2 as YYEEEE. J lost 5 bases, V lost 3 bases, and 8 bases had no gene match. The CDR3 loop spans 15 amino acids.

J is TRBJ1-1 and V is TRBV4-1, with D unclear. Between the trimmed V and J ends, which lost 5 bases and 0 bases, there was a span of 13 bases. CDR1 and CDR2 (germline): MGHRA, YSYEKL. The CDR3 is made up of 15 amino acids. This CDR3 is CASSSRVMMNTEAFF. The CDR3 bases are TGCGCCAGCAGCTCGCGGGTGATGATGAACACTGAAGCTTTCTTT.

The chain combines TRBV5-6 with TRBJ2-1; TRBD2 matches 9 bases. This CDR3 is built from 16 residues. Germline CDR1 SGHDT, CDR2 YYEEEE. V shed 4 bases, J shed 6 bases, and the junction held 11 bases outside the gene matches. The CDR3 DNA sequence: TGTGCCAGCAGCGCCACCATGGGACTAGCCCCCAATGAGCAGTTCTTC. Its translation: CASSATMGLAPNEQFF.

This chain joins TRBV18 and TRBJ1-4, with D unclear. Germline values: CDR1 KGHSH, CDR2 LQKENI. The CDR3 extends over 17 amino acids. Trimming took off 4 bases at V and 1 base at J, with 16 bases between the two ends. As DNA, the CDR3 is TGTGCCAGCTCACGCAACGGGGTATTAGTAACTAATGAAAAACTGTTTTTT. This encodes CASSRNGVLVTNEKLFF.

V gene TRBV4-1 combines with J gene TRBJ1-4; a possible D gene is TRBD1 (6 bases). Germline V lookup: CDR1 MGHRA, CDR2 YSYEKL. V shed 1 base and J shed 8 bases, with 8 bases lying between them. The length of the CDR3 is 13 residues. Here the CDR3 reads CASSQVQGEKLFF. CDR3 DNA sequence: TGCGCCAGCAGCCAAGTCCAGGGGGAAAAACTGTTTTTT.

About this clone itself: One end of the junction varies from germline; a read error may be responsible. The rearrangement links TRBV11-2 to TRBJ2-1; no clear D gene. CDR3 length: 13 amino acids. The germline V gene has CDR1 SGHAT and CDR2 FQNNGV. The DNA of the CDR3 is TGTGCCAGCAGCCTAATGTCCTTCAATGAGCAGTTCTTC. Its protein product is CASSLMSFNEQFF.

The chain joins TRBV29-1 to TRBJ2-1; D may be TRBD2 (6 bases). There are 13 residues in the CDR3. Trimming stripped 4 bases from V and 6 bases from J, with 13 bases between. Germline assignment: CDR1 SQVTM and CDR2 ANQGSEA. The CDR3 DNA reads TGCAGCGTTGTGGGACTTGCTGGCAATGAGCAGTTCTTC. This translates into CSVVGLAGNEQFF.

The chain couples TRBV10-3 to TRBJ2-3; 7 nucleotides line up with TRBD2. This CDR3 spans 14 amino acids. Trimming removed 11 bases from V and 2 bases from J; junction bases left unmatched: 10. Per germline, CDR1 ENHRY and CDR2 SYGVKD. The CDR3 here is CAAGPTSDTDTQYF. Written as DNA, the CDR3 is TGTGCCGCCGGGCCAACTAGCGACACAGATACGCAGTATTTT.

J is TRBJ2-7 and V is TRBV5-1; TRBD1 is a possible D gene (5 bases). Trimming removed 0 bases at V and 0 bases at J, with 7 bases between. Germline V gives CDR1 SGHRS, CDR2 YFSETQ. CDR3 length: 14 amino acids. The CDR3 reads CASSLAGPSYEQYF. The CDR3 DNA is TGCGCCAGCAGCTTGGCAGGGCCCTCCTACGAGCAGTACTTC. Using reference TRBV5-1 and TRBJ2-7 for the parts outside the CDR3, the full variable domain is KAGVTQTPRYLIKTRGQQVTLSCSPISGHRSVSWYQQTPGQGLQFLFEYFSETQRNKGNFPGRFSGRQFSNSRSEMNVSTLELGDSALYLCASSLAGPSYEQYFGPGTRLTVT.